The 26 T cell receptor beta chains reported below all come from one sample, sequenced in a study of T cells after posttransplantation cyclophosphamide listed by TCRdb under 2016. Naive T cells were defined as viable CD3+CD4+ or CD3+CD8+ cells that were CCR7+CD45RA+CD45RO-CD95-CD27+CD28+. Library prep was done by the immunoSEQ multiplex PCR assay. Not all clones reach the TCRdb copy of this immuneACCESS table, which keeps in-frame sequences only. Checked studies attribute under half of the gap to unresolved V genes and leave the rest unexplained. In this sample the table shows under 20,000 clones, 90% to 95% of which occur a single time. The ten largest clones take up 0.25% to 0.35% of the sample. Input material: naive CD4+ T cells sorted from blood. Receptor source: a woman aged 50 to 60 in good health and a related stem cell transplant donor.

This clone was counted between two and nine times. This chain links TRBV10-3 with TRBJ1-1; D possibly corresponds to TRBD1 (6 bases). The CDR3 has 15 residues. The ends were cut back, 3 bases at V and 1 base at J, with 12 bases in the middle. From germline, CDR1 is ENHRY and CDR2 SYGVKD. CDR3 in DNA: TGTGCCATCAGTGATCCCGGACAGCCGAACACTGAAGCTTTCTTT. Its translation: CAISDPGQPNTEAFF.

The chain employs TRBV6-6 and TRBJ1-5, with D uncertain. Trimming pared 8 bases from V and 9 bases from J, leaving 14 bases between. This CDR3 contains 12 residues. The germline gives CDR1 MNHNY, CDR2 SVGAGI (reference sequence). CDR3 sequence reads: CASGPSVPPQHF. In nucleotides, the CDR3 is TGTGCCAGCGGGCCTTCTGTCCCGCCCCAGCATTTT.

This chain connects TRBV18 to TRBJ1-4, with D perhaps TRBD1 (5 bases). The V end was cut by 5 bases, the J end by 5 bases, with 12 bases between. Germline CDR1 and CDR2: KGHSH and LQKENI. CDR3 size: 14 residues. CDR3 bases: TGTGCCAGCTCAGAGCGACAGACCAATGAAAAACTGTTTTTT. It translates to CASSERQTNEKLFF.

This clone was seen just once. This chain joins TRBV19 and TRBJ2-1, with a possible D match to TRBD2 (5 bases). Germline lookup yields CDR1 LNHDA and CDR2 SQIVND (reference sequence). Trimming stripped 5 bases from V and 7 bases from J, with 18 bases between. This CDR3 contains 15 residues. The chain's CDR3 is CASSAGVRLRNEQFF. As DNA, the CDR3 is TGTGCCAGTAGTGCCGGGGTAAGGCTGCGAAATGAGCAGTTCTTC. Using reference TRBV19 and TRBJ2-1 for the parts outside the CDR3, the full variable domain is DGGITQSPKYLFRKEGQNVTLSCEQNLNHDAMYWYRQDPGQGLRLIYYSQIVNDFQKGDIAEGYSVSREKKESFPLTVTSAQKNPTAFYLCASSAGVRLRNEQFFGPGTRLTVL.

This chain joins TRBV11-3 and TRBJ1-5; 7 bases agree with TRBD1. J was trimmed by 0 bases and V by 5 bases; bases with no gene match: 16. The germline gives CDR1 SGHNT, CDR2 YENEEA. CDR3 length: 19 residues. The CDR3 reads CASSPTQGPQPYSNQPQHF. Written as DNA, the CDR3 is TGTGCCAGCAGCCCGACACAGGGGCCACAGCCTTATAGCAATCAGCCCCAGCATTTT.

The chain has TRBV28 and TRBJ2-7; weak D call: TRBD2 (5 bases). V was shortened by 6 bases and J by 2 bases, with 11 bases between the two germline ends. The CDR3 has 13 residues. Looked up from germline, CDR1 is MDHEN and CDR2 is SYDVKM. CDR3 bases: TGTGCCAGCAGCCTGGACTTCACCTACGAGCAGTACTTC. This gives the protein CASSLDFTYEQYF.

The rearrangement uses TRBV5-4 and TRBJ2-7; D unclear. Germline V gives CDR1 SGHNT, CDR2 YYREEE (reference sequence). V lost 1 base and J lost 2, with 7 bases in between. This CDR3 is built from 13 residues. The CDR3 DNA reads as TGTGCCAGCAGCTTGAGCGCGACCTACGAGCAGTACTTC. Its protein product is CASSLSATYEQYF.

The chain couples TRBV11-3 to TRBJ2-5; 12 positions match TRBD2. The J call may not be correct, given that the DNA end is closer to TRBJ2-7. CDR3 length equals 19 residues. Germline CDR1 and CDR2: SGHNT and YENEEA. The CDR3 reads CAPPQFGQDGLAGIYEQYF. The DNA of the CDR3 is TGTGCCCCCCCCCAATTTGGGCAGGACGGACTAGCGGGGATCTACGAGCAGTACTTC.

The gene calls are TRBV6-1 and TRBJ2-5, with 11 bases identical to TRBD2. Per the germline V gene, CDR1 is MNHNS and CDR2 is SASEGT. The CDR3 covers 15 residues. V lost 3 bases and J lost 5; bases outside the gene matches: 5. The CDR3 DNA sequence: TGTGCCAGCAGTGATCAGGCTAGCGGGAGGGAGACCCAGTACTTC. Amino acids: CASSDQASGRETQYF.

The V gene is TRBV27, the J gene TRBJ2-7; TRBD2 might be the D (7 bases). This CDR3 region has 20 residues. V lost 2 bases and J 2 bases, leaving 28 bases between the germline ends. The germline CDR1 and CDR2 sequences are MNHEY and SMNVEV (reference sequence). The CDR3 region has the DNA TGTGCCAGCAGTTTAGGGAGGCGGGGGCGAGGGCTAGCGCAGGCCTACGAGCAGTACTTC. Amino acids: CASSLGRRGRGLAQAYEQYF.

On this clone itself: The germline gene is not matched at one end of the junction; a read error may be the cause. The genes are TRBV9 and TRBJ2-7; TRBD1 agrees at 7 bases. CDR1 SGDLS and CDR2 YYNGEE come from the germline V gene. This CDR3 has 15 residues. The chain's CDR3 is CASSPGGLSSSEQYF. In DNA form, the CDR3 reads TGTGCCAGCAGCCCAGGGGGTTTAAGCTCCTCCGAGCAGTACTTC.

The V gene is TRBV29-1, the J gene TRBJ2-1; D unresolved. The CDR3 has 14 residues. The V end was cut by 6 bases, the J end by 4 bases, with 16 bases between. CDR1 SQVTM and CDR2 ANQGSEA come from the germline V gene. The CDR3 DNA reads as TGCAGCGTAGCACGACTTCTGACTTACAATGAGCAGTTCTTC. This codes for CSVARLLTYNEQFF.

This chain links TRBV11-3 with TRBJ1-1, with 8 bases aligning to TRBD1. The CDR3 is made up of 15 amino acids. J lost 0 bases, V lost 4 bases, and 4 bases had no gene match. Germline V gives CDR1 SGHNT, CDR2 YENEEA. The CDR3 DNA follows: TGTGCCAGCAGCTCGCCGGGACAGGTGAACACTGAAGCTTTCTTT. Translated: CASSSPGQVNTEAFF.

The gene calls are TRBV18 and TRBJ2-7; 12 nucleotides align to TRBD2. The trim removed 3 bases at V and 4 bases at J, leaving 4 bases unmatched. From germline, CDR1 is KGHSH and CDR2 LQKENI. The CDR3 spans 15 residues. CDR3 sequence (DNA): TGTGCCAGCTCACCGCCGACTAGCGGGAGTTACGAGCAGTACTTC. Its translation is CASSPPTSGSYEQYF. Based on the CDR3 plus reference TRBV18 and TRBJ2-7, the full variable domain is NAGVMQNPRHLVRRRGQEARLRCSPMKGHSHVYWYRQLPEEGLKFMVYLQKENIIDESGMPKERFSAEFPKEGPSILRIQQVVRGDSAAYFCASSPPTSGSYEQYFGPGTRLTVT.

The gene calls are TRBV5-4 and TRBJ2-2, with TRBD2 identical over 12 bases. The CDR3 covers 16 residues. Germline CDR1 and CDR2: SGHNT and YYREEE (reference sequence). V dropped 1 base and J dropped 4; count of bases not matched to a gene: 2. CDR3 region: CASSLPLAGGTGELFF. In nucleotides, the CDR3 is TGTGCCAGCAGCTTGCCACTAGCGGGAGGCACCGGGGAGCTGTTTTTT.

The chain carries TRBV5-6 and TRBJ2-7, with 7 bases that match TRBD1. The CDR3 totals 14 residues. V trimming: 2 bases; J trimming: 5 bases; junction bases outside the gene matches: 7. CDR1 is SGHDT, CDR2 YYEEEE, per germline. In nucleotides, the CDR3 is TGTGCCAGCAGCTTTACCGGGACAGCGAACGAGCAGTACTTC. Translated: CASSFTGTANEQYF. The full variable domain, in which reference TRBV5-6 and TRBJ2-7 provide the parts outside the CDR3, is DAGVTQSPTHLIKTRGQQVTLRCSPKSGHDTVSWYQQALGQGPQFIFQYYEEEERQRGNFPDRFSGHQFPNYSSELNVNALLLGDSALYLCASSFTGTANEQYFGPGTRLTVT.

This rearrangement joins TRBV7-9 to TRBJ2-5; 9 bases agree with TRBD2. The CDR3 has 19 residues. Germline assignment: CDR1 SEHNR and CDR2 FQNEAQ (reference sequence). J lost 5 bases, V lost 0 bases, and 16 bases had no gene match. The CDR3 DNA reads TGTGCCAGCAGCTTAGCGGTAGCGGGAGTGTTTGGGGTACGGGAGACCCAGTACTTC. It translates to CASSLAVAGVFGVRETQYF.

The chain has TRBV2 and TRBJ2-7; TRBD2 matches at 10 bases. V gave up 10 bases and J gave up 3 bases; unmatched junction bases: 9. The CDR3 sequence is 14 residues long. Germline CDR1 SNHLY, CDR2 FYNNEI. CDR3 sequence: CATASGTSDYEQYF. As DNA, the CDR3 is TGTGCCACCGCGAGCGGGACTAGCGACTACGAGCAGTACTTC.

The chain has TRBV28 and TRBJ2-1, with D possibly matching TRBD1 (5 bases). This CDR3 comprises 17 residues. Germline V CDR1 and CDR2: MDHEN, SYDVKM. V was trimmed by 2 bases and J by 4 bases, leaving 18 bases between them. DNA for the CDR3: TGTGCCAGCAGTTTAAGTGGGGCAGGCATTCTATACAATGAGCAGTTCTTC. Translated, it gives CASSLSGAGILYNEQFF.

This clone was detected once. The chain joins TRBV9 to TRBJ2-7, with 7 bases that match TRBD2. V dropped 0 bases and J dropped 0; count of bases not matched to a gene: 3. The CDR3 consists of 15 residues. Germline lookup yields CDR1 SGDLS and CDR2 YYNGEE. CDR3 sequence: CASSVVGEGSYEQYF. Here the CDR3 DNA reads TGTGCCAGCAGCGTAGTGGGGGAGGGCTCCTACGAGCAGTACTTC.

The CDR3 nucleotides are TGCGCCAGCAGCCCAGGGACTGTCGCCTACGAGCAGTACTTC. Its protein product is CASSPGTVAYEQYF. J is TRBJ2-7 and V is TRBV5-1; perhaps TRBD2 as D (6 bases). In germline, CDR1 is SGHRS, CDR2 YFSETQ. This CDR3 contains 14 residues. V was pared by 4 bases and J by 2 bases, with 13 bases between.

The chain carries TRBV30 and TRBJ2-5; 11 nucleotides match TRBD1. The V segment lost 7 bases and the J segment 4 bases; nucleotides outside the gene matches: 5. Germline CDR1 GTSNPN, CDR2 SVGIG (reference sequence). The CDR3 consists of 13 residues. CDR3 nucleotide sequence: TGTGCCTTGAGGACAGGGGGCAGAGAGACCCAGTACTTC. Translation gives CALRTGGRETQYF.

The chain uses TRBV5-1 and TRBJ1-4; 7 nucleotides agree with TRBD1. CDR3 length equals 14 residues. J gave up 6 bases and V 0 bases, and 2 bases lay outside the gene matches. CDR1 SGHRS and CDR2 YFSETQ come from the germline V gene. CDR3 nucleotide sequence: TGCGCCAGCAGCTTGGCAGGGACAGATGAAAAACTGTTTTTT. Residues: CASSLAGTDEKLFF.

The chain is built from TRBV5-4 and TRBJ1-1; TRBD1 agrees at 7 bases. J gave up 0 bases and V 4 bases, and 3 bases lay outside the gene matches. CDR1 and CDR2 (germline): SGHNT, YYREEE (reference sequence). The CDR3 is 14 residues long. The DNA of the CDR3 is TGTGCCAGCAGCATGGACAGGCTGAACACTGAAGCTTTCTTT. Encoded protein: CASSMDRLNTEAFF. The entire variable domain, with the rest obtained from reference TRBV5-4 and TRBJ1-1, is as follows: ETGVTQSPTHLIKTRGQQVTLRCSSQSGHNTVSWYQQALGQGPQFIFQYYREEENGRGNFPPRFSGLQFPNYSSELNVNALELDDSALYLCASSMDRLNTEAFFGQGTRLTVV.

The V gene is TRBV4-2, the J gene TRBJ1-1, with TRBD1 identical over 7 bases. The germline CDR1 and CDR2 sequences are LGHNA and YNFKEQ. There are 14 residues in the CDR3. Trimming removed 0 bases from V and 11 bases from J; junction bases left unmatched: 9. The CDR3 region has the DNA TGTGCCAGCAGCCAAGATAGGCGACAGGGTGGGGCTTTCTTT. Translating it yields CASSQDRRQGGAFF.

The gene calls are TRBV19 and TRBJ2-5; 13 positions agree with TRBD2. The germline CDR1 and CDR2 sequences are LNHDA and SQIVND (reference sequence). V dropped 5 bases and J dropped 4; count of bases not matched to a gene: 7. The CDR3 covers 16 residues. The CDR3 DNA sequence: TGTGCCAGTAGTCCCGGACTAGCGGGAGTGTCAGAGACCCAGTACTTC. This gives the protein CASSPGLAGVSETQYF. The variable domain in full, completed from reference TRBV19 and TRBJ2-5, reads DGGITQSPKYLFRKEGQNVTLSCEQNLNHDAMYWYRQDPGQGLRLIYYSQIVNDFQKGDIAEGYSVSREKKESFPLTVTSAQKNPTAFYLCASSPGLAGVSETQYFGPGTRLLVL.